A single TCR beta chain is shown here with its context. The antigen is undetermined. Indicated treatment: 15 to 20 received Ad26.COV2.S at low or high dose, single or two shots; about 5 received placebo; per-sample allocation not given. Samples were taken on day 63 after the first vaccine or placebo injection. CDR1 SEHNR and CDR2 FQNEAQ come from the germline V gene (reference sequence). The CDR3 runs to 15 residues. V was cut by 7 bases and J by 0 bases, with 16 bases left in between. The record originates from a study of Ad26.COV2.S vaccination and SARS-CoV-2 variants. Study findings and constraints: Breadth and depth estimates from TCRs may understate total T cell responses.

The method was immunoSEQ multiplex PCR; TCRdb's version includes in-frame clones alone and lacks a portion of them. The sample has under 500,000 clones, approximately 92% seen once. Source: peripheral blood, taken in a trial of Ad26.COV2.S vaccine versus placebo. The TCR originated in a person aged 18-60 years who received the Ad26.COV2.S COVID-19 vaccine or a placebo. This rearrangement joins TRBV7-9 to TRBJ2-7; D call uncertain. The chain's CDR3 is CASILLTESSYEQYF. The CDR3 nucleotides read TGTGCCAGCATATTATTGACGGAGAGCTCCTACGAGCAGTACTTC.